The clone carrying this T cell receptor (beta chain) was recorded a few times. Its target is not known. CDR1 MGHDK and CDR2 SYGVNS come from the germline V gene. Trimming took off 8 bases at V and 1 base at J, with 17 bases between the two ends. This CDR3 region has 15 residues. A single record per CDR3 protein comes from TCRdb applying MiXCR to the 5' RACE reads. The sample has roughly 350,000 distinct CDR3 sequences; 7% to 9% are singletons. This entry comes from a study of CD8 T cells in ankylosing spondylitis. The study's findings and limits: Among TCR beta sequences, a motif of about 8 highly homologous variants appeared characteristic of ankylosing spondylitis blood.

The gene calls are TRBV25-1 and TRBJ1-1, with D tentatively TRBD1 (5 bases). The clonotype originates from a male donor with ankylosing spondylitis. Sequenced input: blood, either unsorted or a sorted T cell fraction (not recorded which). The DNA for the CDR3 is TGTGCCAGCGGATACCAGGGATCGGGGAACACTGAAGCTTTCTTT. It translates to CASGYQGSGNTEAFF. Together with reference TRBV25-1 and TRBJ1-1, the CDR3 gives the full variable domain: EADIYQTPRYLVIGTGKKITLECSQTMGHDKMYWYQQDPGMELHLIHYSYGVNSTEKGDLSSESTVSRIRTEHFPLTLESARPSHTSQYLCASGYQGSGNTEAFFGQGTRLTVV.